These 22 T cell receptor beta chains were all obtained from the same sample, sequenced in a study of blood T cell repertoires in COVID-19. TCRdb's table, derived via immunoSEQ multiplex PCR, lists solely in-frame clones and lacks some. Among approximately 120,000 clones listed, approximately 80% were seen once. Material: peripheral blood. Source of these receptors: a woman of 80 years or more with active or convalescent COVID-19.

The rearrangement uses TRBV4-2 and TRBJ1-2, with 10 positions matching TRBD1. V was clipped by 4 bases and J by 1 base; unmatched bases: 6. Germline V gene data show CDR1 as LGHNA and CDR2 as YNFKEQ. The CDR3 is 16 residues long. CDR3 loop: CASSPEGTGDNYGYTF. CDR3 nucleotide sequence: TGTGCCAGCAGCCCAGAAGGGACAGGGGATAACTATGGCTACACCTTC.

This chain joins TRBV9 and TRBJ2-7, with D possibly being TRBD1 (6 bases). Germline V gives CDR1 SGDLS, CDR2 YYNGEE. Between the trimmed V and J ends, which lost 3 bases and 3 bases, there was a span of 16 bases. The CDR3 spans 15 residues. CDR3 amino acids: CASSGHREKFYEQYF. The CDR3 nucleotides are TGTGCCAGCAGCGGACACAGGGAAAAATTCTACGAGCAGTACTTC. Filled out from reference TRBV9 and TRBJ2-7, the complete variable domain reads DSGVTQTPKHLITATGQRVTLRCSPRSGDLSVYWYQQSLDQGLQFLIQYYNGEERAKGNILERFSAQQFPDLHSELNLSSLELGDSALYFCASSGHREKFYEQYFGPGTRLTVT.

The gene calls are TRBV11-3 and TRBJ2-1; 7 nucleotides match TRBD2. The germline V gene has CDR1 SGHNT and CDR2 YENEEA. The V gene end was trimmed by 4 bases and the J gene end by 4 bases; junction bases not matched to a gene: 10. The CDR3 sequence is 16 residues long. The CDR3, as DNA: TGTGCCAGCAGCTCGGCGGGGACTATGCGTTACAATGAGCAGTTCTTC. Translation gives CASSSAGTMRYNEQFF.

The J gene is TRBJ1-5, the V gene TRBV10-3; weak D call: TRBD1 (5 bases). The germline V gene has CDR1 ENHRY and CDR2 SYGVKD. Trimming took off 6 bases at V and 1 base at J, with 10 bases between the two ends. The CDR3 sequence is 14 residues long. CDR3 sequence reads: CAISPQESNQPQHF. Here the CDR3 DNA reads TGTGCCATCAGCCCACAGGAGAGCAATCAGCCCCAGCATTTT.

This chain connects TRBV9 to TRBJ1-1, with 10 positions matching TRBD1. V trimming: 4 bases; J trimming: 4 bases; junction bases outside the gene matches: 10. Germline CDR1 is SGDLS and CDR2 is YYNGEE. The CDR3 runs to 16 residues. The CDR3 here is CASSIRDRGRATEAFF. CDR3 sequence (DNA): TGTGCCAGCAGCATCCGGGACAGGGGCCGTGCCACTGAAGCTTTCTTT.

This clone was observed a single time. CDR3 protein: CASSENRGDTGELFF. The CDR3 DNA reads TGTGCCAGCAGTGAAAACAGGGGGGACACCGGGGAGCTGTTTTTT. V gene TRBV2 combines with J gene TRBJ2-2, with TRBD1 matching 8 bases. The CDR3 consists of 15 residues. V lost 2 bases, J lost 3 bases, and 2 bases stayed unmatched. CDR1 is SNHLY and CDR2 is FYNNEI in the germline V gene.

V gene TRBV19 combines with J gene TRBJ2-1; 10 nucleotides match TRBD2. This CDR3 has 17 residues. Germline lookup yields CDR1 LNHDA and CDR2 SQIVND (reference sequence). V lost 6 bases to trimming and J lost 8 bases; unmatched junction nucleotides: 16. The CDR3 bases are TGTGCCAGTAGGATCGGGACGGGGGCTAGCGGGAGCTATGAGCAGTTCTTC. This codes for CASRIGTGASGSYEQFF. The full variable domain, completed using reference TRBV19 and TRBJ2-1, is DGGITQSPKYLFRKEGQNVTLSCEQNLNHDAMYWYRQDPGQGLRLIYYSQIVNDFQKGDIAEGYSVSREKKESFPLTVTSAQKNPTAFYLCASRIGTGASGSYEQFFGPGTRLTVL.

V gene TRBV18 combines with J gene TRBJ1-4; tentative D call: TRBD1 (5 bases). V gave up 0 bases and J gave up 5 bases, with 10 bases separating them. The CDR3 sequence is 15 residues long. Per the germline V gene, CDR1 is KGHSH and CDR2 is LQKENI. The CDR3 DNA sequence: TGTGCCAGCTCACCACCGACGACAGCGAATGAAAAACTGTTTTTT. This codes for CASSPPTTANEKLFF.

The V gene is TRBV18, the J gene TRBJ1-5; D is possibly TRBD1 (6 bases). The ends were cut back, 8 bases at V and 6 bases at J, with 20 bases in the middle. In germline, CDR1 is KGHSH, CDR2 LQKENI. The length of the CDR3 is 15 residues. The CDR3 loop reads CASATQTGNVQPQHF. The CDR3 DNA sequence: TGTGCCAGCGCTACCCAGACAGGAAATGTTCAGCCCCAGCATTTT. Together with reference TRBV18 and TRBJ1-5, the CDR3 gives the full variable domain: NAGVMQNPRHLVRRRGQEARLRCSPMKGHSHVYWYRQLPEEGLKFMVYLQKENIIDESGMPKERFSAEFPKEGPSILRIQQVVRGDSAAYFCASATQTGNVQPQHFGDGTRLSIL.

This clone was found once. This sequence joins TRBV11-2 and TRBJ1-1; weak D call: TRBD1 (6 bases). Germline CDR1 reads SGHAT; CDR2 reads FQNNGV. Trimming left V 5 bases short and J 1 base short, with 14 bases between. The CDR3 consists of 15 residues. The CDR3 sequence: CASSTRTAQNTEAFF. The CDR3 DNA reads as TGTGCCAGCAGCACGCGGACAGCGCAGAACACTGAAGCTTTCTTT.

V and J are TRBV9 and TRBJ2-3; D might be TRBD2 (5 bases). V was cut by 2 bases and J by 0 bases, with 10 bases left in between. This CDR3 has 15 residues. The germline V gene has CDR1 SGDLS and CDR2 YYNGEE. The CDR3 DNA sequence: TGTGCCAGCAGCGTCGGACTCCGTAGCACAGATACGCAGTATTTT. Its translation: CASSVGLRSTDTQYF.

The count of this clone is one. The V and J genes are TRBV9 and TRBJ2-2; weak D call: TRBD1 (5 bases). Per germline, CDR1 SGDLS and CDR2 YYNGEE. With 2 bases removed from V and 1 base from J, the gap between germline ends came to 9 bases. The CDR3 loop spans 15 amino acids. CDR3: CASSVGRVNTGELFF. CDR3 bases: TGTGCCAGCAGCGTGGGCAGGGTGAACACCGGGGAGCTGTTTTTT.

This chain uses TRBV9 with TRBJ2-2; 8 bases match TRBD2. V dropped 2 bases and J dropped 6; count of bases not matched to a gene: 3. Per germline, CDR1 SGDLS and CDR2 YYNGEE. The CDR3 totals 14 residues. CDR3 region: CASSVPAGAGELFF. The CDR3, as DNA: TGTGCCAGCAGCGTCCCAGCGGGAGCCGGGGAGCTGTTTTTT.

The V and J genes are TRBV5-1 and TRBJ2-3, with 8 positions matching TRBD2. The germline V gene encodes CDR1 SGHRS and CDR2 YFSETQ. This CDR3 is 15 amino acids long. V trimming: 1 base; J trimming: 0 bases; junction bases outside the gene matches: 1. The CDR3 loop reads CASSLSSGSTDTQYF. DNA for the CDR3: TGCGCCAGCAGCTTGTCTAGCGGGAGCACAGATACGCAGTATTTT.

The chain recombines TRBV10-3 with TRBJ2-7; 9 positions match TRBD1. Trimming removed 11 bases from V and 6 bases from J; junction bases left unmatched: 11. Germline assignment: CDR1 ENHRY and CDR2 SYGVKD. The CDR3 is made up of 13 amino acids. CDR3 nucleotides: TGTGCCGTCAACCGGGACAGGGAGGGCGAGCAGTACTTC. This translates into CAVNRDREGEQYF.

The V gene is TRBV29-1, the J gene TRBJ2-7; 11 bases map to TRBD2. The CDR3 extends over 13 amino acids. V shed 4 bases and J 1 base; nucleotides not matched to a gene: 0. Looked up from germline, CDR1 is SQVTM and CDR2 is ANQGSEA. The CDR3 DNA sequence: TGCAGCGTTGGGACTAGCGGGTCCTACGAGCAGTACTTC. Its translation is CSVGTSGSYEQYF.

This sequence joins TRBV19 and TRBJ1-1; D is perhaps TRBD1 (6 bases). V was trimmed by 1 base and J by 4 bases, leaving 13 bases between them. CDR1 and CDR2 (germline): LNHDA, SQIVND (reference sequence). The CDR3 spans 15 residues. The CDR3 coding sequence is TGTGCCAGTAGTATAGGGGCCGGGACATCCACTGAAGCTTTCTTT. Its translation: CASSIGAGTSTEAFF.

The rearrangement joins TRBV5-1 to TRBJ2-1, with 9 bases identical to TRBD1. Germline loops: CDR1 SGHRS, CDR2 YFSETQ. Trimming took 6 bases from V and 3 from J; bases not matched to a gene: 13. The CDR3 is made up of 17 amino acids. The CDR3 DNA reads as TGCGCCAGCATGCAGACAGGGGGTTCCGAGGGCTACAATGAGCAGTTCTTC. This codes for CASMQTGGSEGYNEQFF. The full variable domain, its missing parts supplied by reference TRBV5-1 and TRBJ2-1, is KAGVTQTPRYLIKTRGQQVTLSCSPISGHRSVSWYQQTPGQGLQFLFEYFSETQRNKGNFPGRFSGRQFSNSRSEMNVSTLELGDSALYLCASMQTGGSEGYNEQFFGPGTRLTVL.

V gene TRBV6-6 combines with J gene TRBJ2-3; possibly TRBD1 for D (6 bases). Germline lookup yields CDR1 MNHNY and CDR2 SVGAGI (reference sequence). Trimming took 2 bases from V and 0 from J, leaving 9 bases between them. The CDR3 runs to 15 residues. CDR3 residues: CASSYGQSSTDTQYF. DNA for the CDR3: TGTGCCAGCAGTTACGGACAGTCTAGCACAGATACGCAGTATTTT.

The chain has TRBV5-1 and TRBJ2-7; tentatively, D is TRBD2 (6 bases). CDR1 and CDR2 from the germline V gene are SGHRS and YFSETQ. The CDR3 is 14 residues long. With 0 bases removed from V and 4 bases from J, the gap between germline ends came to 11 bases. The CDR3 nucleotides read TGCGCCAGCAGCTTGGCCGGGAGTGGATACGAGCAGTACTTC. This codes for CASSLAGSGYEQYF.

CDR3 in DNA: TGTGCCAGCAGCTTAAGGTCAGCGAGCACAGATACGCAGTATTTT. Its translation: CASSLRSASTDTQYF. V usage is TRBV11-1 and J usage is TRBJ2-3; D gene ambiguous. The germline V gene has CDR1 SGHAT and CDR2 FQDESV (reference sequence). Trimming cost V 2 bases and J 0 bases, with 9 bases left between them. This CDR3 is 15 amino acids long.

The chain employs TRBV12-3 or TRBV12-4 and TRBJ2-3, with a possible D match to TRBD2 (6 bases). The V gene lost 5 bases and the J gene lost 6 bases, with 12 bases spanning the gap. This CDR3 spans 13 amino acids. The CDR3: CASSPGRGDTQYF. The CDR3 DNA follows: TGTGCCAGCAGTCCCGGGAGAGGGGATACGCAGTATTTT.